These 27 T cell receptor beta chains were sequenced from one sample in a study of identifying expanded T cells in peripheral blood. TCRdb's table, derived via immunoSEQ multiplex PCR, lists solely in-frame clones and lacks some. The sample includes 90,000 or so clones, 88% seen only once; the top ten take under 20%. Sequencing used blood. The receptors shown here come from a person aged 18 to 69 in good health.

The J gene is TRBJ1-1, the V gene TRBV25-1; D is unresolved. The germline V gene encodes CDR1 MGHDK and CDR2 SYGVNS. This CDR3 region has 14 residues. Trimming removed 0 bases at V and 4 bases at J, with 9 bases between. The CDR3 sequence is CASSEYRVGTEAFF. The CDR3 DNA follows: TGTGCCAGCAGTGAATATCGGGTTGGCACTGAAGCTTTCTTT.

A few counts support this clone. This chain connects TRBV7-2 to TRBJ1-2; the D gene is possibly TRBD1 (6 bases). The CDR3 runs to 13 residues. Germline V gives CDR1 SGHTA, CDR2 FQGNSA. Between the trimmed V and J ends, which lost 2 bases and 7 bases, there was a span of 11 bases. The CDR3 sequence is CASSLNRDGGYTF. CDR3 nucleotides: TGTGCCAGCAGCTTAAACAGGGACGGTGGCTACACCTTC.

This clone showed up just once. The chain employs TRBV29-1 and TRBJ1-1, with D unresolved. The CDR3 runs to 12 residues. Germline CDR1 and CDR2: SQVTM and ANQGSEA. Trimming took off 6 bases at V and 1 base at J, with 9 bases between the two ends. The CDR3 DNA reads TGCAGCGTGGGAAGCCCGAACACTGAAGCTTTCTTT. Translated: CSVGSPNTEAFF.

This rearrangement joins TRBV4-1 to TRBJ2-5; 14 nucleotides line up with TRBD2. The CDR3 totals 16 residues. Germline V gene sequence: CDR1 MGHRA, CDR2 YSYEKL. With V trimmed by 4 bases and J by 4 bases, 5 bases remained unmatched. This CDR3 reads CASSPYGTSGGETQYF. In DNA, the CDR3 is TGCGCCAGCAGCCCTTACGGGACTAGCGGGGGAGAGACCCAGTACTTC.

The chain uses TRBV7-2 and TRBJ1-5; the D is unclear. Trimming took 2 bases from V and 5 from J, leaving 7 bases between them. There are 13 residues in the CDR3. Germline V gives CDR1 SGHTA, CDR2 FQGNSA. Here the CDR3 reads CASSLSLDQPQHF. As DNA, the CDR3 is TGTGCCAGCAGCTTAAGTCTCGATCAGCCCCAGCATTTT.

The rearrangement links TRBV4-1 to TRBJ2-7; TRBD2 aligns across 7 bases. The CDR3 consists of 13 residues. Germline-derived CDR1 and CDR2 are MGHRA and YSYEKL. V was pared by 1 base and J by 7 bases, with 4 bases of the junction left unmatched. The CDR3 DNA reads as TGCGCCAGCAGCCAAGGACTAGCAAAGGAGCAGTACTTC. The encoded protein is CASSQGLAKEQYF.

The chain couples TRBV5-4 to TRBJ2-1; 10 bases fit TRBD2. The trim removed 3 bases at V and 7 bases at J, leaving 7 bases unmatched. Germline V gene data show CDR1 as SGHNT and CDR2 as YYREEE (reference sequence). The CDR3 length is 15 residues. The CDR3 DNA reads as TGTGCCAGCAGCTCGAAGCGGGGGGGCTGGAATGAGCAGTTCTTC. Residues: CASSSKRGGWNEQFF.

V and J are TRBV4-3 and TRBJ1-2, with D possibly matching TRBD1 (5 bases). In germline, CDR1 is LGHNA, CDR2 YSLEER. Trimming stripped 4 bases from V and 7 bases from J, with 16 bases between. This CDR3 spans 14 amino acids. The CDR3, as DNA: TGCGCCAGCAGCCTCGTGGGACTCGGACGTGGCTACACCTTC. Protein product: CASSLVGLGRGYTF.

V is TRBV6-4 and J is TRBJ2-3; TRBD2 matches 7 bases. Germline lookup yields CDR1 MRHNA and CDR2 SNTAGT. Trimming at V came to 2 bases and at J to 1 base, leaving 0 bases not matched to a gene. The CDR3 is 14 amino acids. The CDR3 sequence: CASSDRGGTDTQYF. CDR3 nucleotide sequence: TGTGCCAGCAGTGACCGGGGGGGCACAGATACGCAGTATTTT.

The V gene is TRBV19, the J gene TRBJ1-5, with D tentatively TRBD1 (6 bases). CDR3 size: 19 residues. The V and J ends lost 4 bases and 3 bases respectively, with 25 bases between them. The germline V gene has CDR1 LNHDA and CDR2 SQIVND (reference sequence). CDR3 protein: CASSNQESGALLFNQPQHF. CDR3 nucleotide sequence: TGTGCCAGTAGTAACCAGGAATCAGGGGCCCTTCTGTTCAATCAGCCCCAGCATTTT.

The CDR3: CASSRSRTGGVDGYTF. In nucleotides, the CDR3 is TGTGCCAGCAGTCGATCCCGGACAGGGGGCGTGGATGGCTACACCTTC. The V gene is TRBV6-6, the J gene TRBJ1-2; TRBD1 aligns across 11 bases. This CDR3 spans 16 amino acids. From germline, CDR1 is MNHNY and CDR2 SVGAGI (reference sequence). V shed 5 bases, J shed 6 bases, and the junction held 11 bases outside the gene matches.

This clone was detected only a few times. The chain carries TRBV5-6 and TRBJ1-1, with TRBD1 matching over 8 bases. V lost 0 bases to trimming and J lost 7 bases; unmatched junction nucleotides: 5. CDR1 and CDR2 from the germline V gene are SGHDT and YYEEEE. The length of the CDR3 is 14 residues. The CDR3 is CASSLVTGEFEAFF. CDR3 nucleotides: TGTGCCAGCAGCTTGGTGACAGGGGAATTTGAAGCTTTCTTT.

The chain recombines TRBV6-5 with TRBJ2-1; D gene uncertain. CDR1 MNHEY and CDR2 SVGAGI come from the germline V gene. Trimming cost V 10 bases and J 2 bases, with 15 bases left between them. CDR3 size: 14 residues. This chain's CDR3 is CAISRTSTYNEQFF. For the CDR3, the DNA is TGTGCCATCTCAAGGACGTCTACCTACAATGAGCAGTTCTTC.

The genes are TRBV9 and TRBJ2-1; 12 bases are shared with TRBD2. After removal of 5 bases from V and 5 bases from J, the junction contained 5 bases not matched to a gene. The CDR3 has 15 amino acids. Germline CDR1 SGDLS, CDR2 YYNGEE. The CDR3 nucleotides read TGTGCCAGCAGTTATTCTAGCGGGGGGGACAATGAGCAGTTCTTC. Encoded protein: CASSYSSGGDNEQFF.

The gene calls are TRBV6-5 and TRBJ1-1, with D possibly being TRBD1 (5 bases). V was pared by 2 bases and J by 2 bases, with 15 bases between. Germline assignment: CDR1 MNHEY and CDR2 SVGAGI. This CDR3 is built from 16 residues. The CDR3 reads CASSYLLDRLNTEAFF. As DNA, the CDR3 is TGTGCCAGCAGTTACCTACTTGACAGATTAAACACTGAAGCTTTCTTT.

The V gene is TRBV12-5, the J gene TRBJ1-6; D is unclear. This CDR3 has 13 residues. Germline assignment: CDR1 LGHNT and CDR2 FRNRAP. Trimming took off 1 base at V and 6 bases at J, with 4 bases between the two ends. The CDR3 nucleotides are TGTGCTAGTGGTTTGGAACCTAATTCACCCCTCCACTTT. It encodes CASGLEPNSPLHF. The full variable domain, in which reference TRBV12-5 and TRBJ1-6 provide the parts outside the CDR3, is DARVTQTPRHKVTEMGQEVTMRCQPILGHNTVFWYRQTMMQGLELLAYFRNRAPLDDSGMPKDRFSAEMPDATLATLKIQPSEPRDSAVYFCASGLEPNSPLHFGNGTRLTVT.

The chain carries TRBV13 and TRBJ1-5, with TRBD1 matching over 10 bases. CDR3 length equals 16 residues. Germline CDR1 reads PRHDT; CDR2 reads FYEKMQ (reference sequence). V lost 5 bases, J lost 4 bases, and 8 bases stayed unmatched. The CDR3 DNA is TGTGCCAGCAGCGCAGACAGGGGGCGAGGGAATCAGCCCCAGCATTTT. Its protein is CASSADRGRGNQPQHF.

This chain links TRBV10-2 with TRBJ2-2; 7 bases agree with TRBD1. V was pared by 7 bases and J by 5 bases, with 10 bases of the junction left unmatched. CDR1 and CDR2 (germline): WSHSY, SAAADI. The CDR3 totals 15 residues. The CDR3 sequence: CASNRDRAGTGELFF. In DNA, the CDR3 is TGCGCCAGCAACCGCGACAGGGCGGGTACCGGGGAGCTGTTTTTT.

This chain uses TRBV19 with TRBJ1-5, with no clear D. Looked up from germline, CDR1 is LNHDA and CDR2 is SQIVND (reference sequence). The germline V and J ends were trimmed by 8 bases and 7 bases, with 18 bases remaining between them. The CDR3 length is 14 residues. This CDR3 is CASRLGPSNQPQHF. The DNA for the CDR3 is TGTGCCAGTCGCTTGGGTCCCTCCAACCAGCCCCAGCATTTT.

This chain uses TRBV7-2 with TRBJ1-6; D is uncertain. The CDR3 consists of 14 residues. Germline CDR1 and CDR2: SGHTA and FQGNSA. V lost 2 bases and J 10 bases, leaving 12 bases between the germline ends. CDR3 bases: TGTGCCAGCAGCTTACCCGGGAGCAGGTCACCCCTCCACTTT. It encodes CASSLPGSRSPLHF.

The rearrangement joins TRBV11-2 to TRBJ1-1; D is unclear. The CDR3 runs to 14 residues. The V gene's germline CDR1 is SGHAT and CDR2 FQNNGV. Trimming left V 1 base short and J 5 bases short, with 11 bases between. The CDR3 is CASSLVVPGTEAFF. Here the CDR3 DNA reads TGTGCCAGCAGCTTAGTAGTCCCCGGAACTGAAGCTTTCTTT.

In this sample, this clone turned up once. The rearrangement uses TRBV5-4 and TRBJ2-7; possibly TRBD1 for D (5 bases). CDR1 is SGHNT, CDR2 YYREEE, per germline (reference sequence). V lost 3 bases and J lost 2, with 9 bases in between. This CDR3 contains 13 residues. The CDR3 sequence: CASSSTDPYEQYF. The CDR3 coding sequence is TGTGCCAGCAGCTCGACAGATCCCTACGAGCAGTACTTC.

V usage is TRBV7-8 and J usage is TRBJ2-7, with D perhaps TRBD2 (6 bases). Germline-derived CDR1 and CDR2 are SGHVS and FQNEAQ. The CDR3 totals 16 residues. The V and J ends lost 0 bases and 3 bases respectively, with 15 bases between them. CDR3: CASSLAVPPEGYEQYF. CDR3 sequence (DNA): TGTGCCAGCAGCTTAGCGGTCCCCCCGGAGGGCTACGAGCAGTACTTC.

The chain combines TRBV27 with TRBJ2-5, with TRBD1 identical over 7 bases. Trimming removed 5 bases from V and 5 bases from J; junction bases left unmatched: 14. Looked up from germline, CDR1 is MNHEY and CDR2 is SMNVEV (reference sequence). The length of the CDR3 is 16 residues. The CDR3: CASSPWTGRGEETQYF. The CDR3 DNA is TGTGCCAGCAGTCCCTGGACAGGCCGTGGTGAGGAGACCCAGTACTTC.

The chain joins TRBV6-1 to TRBJ1-2; D call uncertain. CDR1 and CDR2 (germline): MNHNS, SASEGT. The CDR3 covers 13 residues. Trimming shortened V by 0 bases and J by 8 bases, and 10 bases separated the two germline ends. The CDR3 reads CASSEAGDRGYTF. The CDR3 DNA reads as TGTGCCAGCAGTGAAGCTGGCGACCGGGGCTACACCTTC.

This clone was seen a handful of times. This sequence joins TRBV30 and TRBJ1-2, with 8 bases aligning to TRBD1. V lost 2 bases to trimming and J lost 8 bases; unmatched junction nucleotides: 10. CDR1 GTSNPN and CDR2 SVGIG come from the germline V gene (reference sequence). This CDR3 is 14 amino acids long. The chain's CDR3 is CAWSLSGQAVGYTF. The CDR3 nucleotides read TGTGCCTGGAGTTTATCGGGACAGGCGGTGGGCTACACCTTC.

The chain has TRBV5-4 and TRBJ1-4, with D possibly being TRBD1 (5 bases). Germline loops: CDR1 SGHNT, CDR2 YYREEE (reference sequence). The CDR3 has 17 residues. V dropped 0 bases and J dropped 5 bases, with 17 bases sitting between them. The CDR3 region is CASSLGQGNRPNEKLFF. The CDR3 bases are TGTGCCAGCAGCTTGGGGCAGGGAAACCGTCCAAATGAAAAACTGTTTTTT.